This is a list of T cell receptor beta chains from one sample in a study of cytomegalovirus exposure and HLA in healthy donors. Data came from immunoSEQ multiplex PCR; TCRdb stores just in-frame clones and leaves some out. The sample data list tens of thousands of clones. The sample consisted of PBMCs. These receptors were taken from a middle-aged woman in good health and CMV-seronegative. The CDR3 runs from the conserved cysteine through the conserved F or W. Each record gives: CDR3 DNA, CDR3 protein, V gene, J gene, clone size, D gene. D genes are given only for firm matches. Size tells how often a clone was seen (once, few, many) or the class of an expanded clone, and some rows leave it out.

TGTGCCAGCAGGTTGAGGACGCACTGGCCCGAGGGAGAGACCCAGTACTTC,CASRLRTHWPEGETQYF,TRBV6-8,TRBJ2-5,NA,NA
TGTGCCAGTAGTATCGGGGGACGCGGAAACACCATATATTTT,CASSIGGRGNTIYF,TRBV19,TRBJ1-3,NA,NA
TGTGCCAGCAGCCCTTCAGTTGAAGCTTTCTTT,CASSPSVEAFF,TRBV7-9,TRBJ1-1,medium-sized,NA
TGTGCCAGCCGGGGGACCTACTACTCTGGAAACACCATATATTTT,CASRGTYYSGNTIYF,TRBV6-5,TRBJ1-3,NA,NA
TGTGCCAGCAGCGTATCTTATAGCAATCAGCCCCAGCATTTT,CASSVSYSNQPQHF,TRBV9,TRBJ1-5,NA,NA
TGTGCCAGCAGTTCGGCCACAGGGGGCGGAATCTATGGCTACACCTTC,CASSSATGGGIYGYTF,TRBV27,TRBJ1-2,NA,TRBD1
TGTGCCAGCAGCTTGGTACTTGTGACTAGCGGGAGATCAGATACGCAGTATTTT,CASSLVLVTSGRSDTQYF,TRBV5-5,TRBJ2-3,NA,TRBD2
TGTGCCAGCAGTGCACAGGGGGCGGACACCATATATTTT,CASSAQGADTIYF,TRBV2,TRBJ1-3,NA,TRBD1
TGTGCCAGTAGTCCGCCGAGTAAAGGCAATCAGCCCCAGCATTTT,CASSPPSKGNQPQHF,TRBV19,TRBJ1-5,medium-sized,NA
TGCGCCAGCAGCCGGGGACAGGCGATCTTAGATACGCAGTATTTT,CASSRGQAILDTQYF,TRBV5-1,TRBJ2-3,NA,TRBD1
TGCGCCAGCAGCCAAGTACCCGGGACATCTAACGAAAAACTGTTTTTT,CASSQVPGTSNEKLFF,TRBV4-3,TRBJ1-4,NA,NA
TGTGCCAGCAGCTCAGGGTTAAGAAAGCAGTACTTC,CASSSGLRKQYF,TRBV7-9,TRBJ2-7,NA,NA